This T cell receptor beta chain is drawn from a study of blood T cell repertoires in COVID-19. For the study at large: Samples taken during acute and convalescent COVID-19 were collected in the United States, Italy and Spain.

CDR1 LGHDT and CDR2 YNNKEL come from the germline V gene (reference sequence). Trimming at V came to 8 bases and at J to 4 bases, leaving 12 bases not matched to a gene. The CDR3 covers 16 residues. Libraries were prepared by immunoSEQ multiplex PCR; TCRdb keeps only in-frame clonotypes and omits some of them. The repertoire includes over 250,000 clones, under 90% of them detected once, and 2.2% sits in the top ten. Sequencing input: peripheral blood. The sequence derives from a middle-aged man with acute or convalescent COVID-19. The V and J genes are TRBV3-1 (or the pseudogene TRBV3-2) and TRBJ1-2; TRBD1 matches at 11 bases. CDR3 residues: CASGGQGASWAYGYTF. The CDR3 DNA follows: TGTGCCAGCGGAGGACAGGGGGCGAGTTGGGCCTATGGCTACACCTTC.